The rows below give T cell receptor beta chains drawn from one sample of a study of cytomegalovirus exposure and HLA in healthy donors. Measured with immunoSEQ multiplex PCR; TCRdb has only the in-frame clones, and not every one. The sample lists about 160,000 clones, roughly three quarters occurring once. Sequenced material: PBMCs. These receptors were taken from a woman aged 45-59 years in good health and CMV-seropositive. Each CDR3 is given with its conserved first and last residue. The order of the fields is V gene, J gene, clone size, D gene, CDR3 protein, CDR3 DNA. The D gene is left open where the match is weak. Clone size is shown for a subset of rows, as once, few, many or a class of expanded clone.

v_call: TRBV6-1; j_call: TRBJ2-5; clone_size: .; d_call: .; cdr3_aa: CASTRLLQETQYF; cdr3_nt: TGTGCCAGCACCCGACTACTACAAGAGACCCAGTACTTC
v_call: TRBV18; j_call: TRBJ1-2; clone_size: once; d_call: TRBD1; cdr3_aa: CASSPWSRGLENGYTF; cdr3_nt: TGTGCCAGCTCACCTTGGTCCAGGGGGCTGGAGAATGGCTACACCTTC
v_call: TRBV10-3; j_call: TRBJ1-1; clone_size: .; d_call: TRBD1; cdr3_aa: CAIMGTAEAFF; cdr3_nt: TGTGCCATCATGGGGACAGCTGAAGCTTTCTTT
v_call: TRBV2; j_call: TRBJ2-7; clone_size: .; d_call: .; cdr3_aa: CASSLGGDEQYF; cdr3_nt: TGTGCCAGCAGCCTTGGAGGGGACGAGCAGTACTTC
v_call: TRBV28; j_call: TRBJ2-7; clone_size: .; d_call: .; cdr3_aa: CASSLPERYEQYF; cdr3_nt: TGTGCCAGCAGTTTACCCGAGCGATACGAGCAGTACTTC
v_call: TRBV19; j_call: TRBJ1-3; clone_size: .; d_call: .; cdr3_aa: CASSISGFSGNTIYF; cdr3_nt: TGTGCCAGTAGTATCTCGGGGTTCTCTGGAAACACCATATATTTT
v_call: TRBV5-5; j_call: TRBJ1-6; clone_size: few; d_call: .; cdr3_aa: CASSGSPMGRIYNSPLHF; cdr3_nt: TGTGCCAGCAGCGGCAGCCCGATGGGGAGGATCTATAATTCACCCCTCCACTTT
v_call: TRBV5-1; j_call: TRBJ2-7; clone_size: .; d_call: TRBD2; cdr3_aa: CASSWETSVLYEQYF; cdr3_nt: TGCGCCAGCAGCTGGGAGACTAGCGTCCTCTACGAGCAGTACTTC
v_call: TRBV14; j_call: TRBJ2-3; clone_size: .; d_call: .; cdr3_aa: CASSQGFWGGTDTQYF; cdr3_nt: TGTGCCAGCAGCCAAGGATTCTGGGGGGGCACAGATACGCAGTATTTT
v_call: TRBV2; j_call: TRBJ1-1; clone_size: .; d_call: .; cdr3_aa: CASSDDRLWTPGDTEAFF; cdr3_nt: TGTGCCAGCAGTGATGATAGGCTTTGGACCCCCGGGGACACTGAAGCTTTCTTT
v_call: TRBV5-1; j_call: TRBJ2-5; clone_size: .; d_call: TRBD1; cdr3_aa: CASSSDRGRETQYF; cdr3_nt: TGCGCCAGCAGCAGCGACAGGGGCCGGGAGACCCAGTACTTC
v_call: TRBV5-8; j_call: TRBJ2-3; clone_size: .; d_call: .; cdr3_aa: CASSPIYSTDTQYF; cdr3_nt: TGTGCCAGCAGCCCTATTTATAGCACAGATACGCAGTATTTT
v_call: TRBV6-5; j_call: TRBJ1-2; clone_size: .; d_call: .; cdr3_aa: CASSYRRQGHGYTF; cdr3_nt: TGTGCCAGCAGTTACCGCCGCCAGGGCCATGGCTACACCTTC
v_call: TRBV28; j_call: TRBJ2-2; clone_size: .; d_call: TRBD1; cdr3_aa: CASRQGLNSGELFF; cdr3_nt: TGTGCCAGCCGACAGGGATTGAACTCCGGGGAGCTGTTTTTT
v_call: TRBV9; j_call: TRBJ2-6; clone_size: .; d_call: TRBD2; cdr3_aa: CASSVATDQQRGDSGANVLTF; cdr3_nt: TGTGCCAGCAGCGTAGCTACTGACCAGCAGCGGGGGGATTCTGGGGCCAACGTCCTGACTTTC
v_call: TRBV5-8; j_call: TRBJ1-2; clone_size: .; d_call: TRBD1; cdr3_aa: CASSLQGTRGHTF; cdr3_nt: TGTGCCAGCAGCTTACAGGGGACGAGAGGCCACACCTTC
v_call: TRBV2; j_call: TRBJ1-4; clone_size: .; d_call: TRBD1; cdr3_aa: CASSPDRGNEKLFF; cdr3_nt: TGTGCCAGCAGTCCAGACAGGGGTAATGAAAAACTGTTTTTT
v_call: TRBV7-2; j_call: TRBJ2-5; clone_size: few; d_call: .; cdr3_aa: CASSLVLRGQETQYF; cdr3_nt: TGTGCCAGCAGCTTAGTGCTCCGGGGGCAAGAGACCCAGTACTTC
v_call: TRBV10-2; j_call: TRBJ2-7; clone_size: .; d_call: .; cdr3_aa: CASSGSSYEQYF; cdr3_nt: TGCGCCAGCAGTGGCAGCTCCTACGAGCAGTACTTC
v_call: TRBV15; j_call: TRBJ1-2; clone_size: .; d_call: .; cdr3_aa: CATSSDTGFAGYTF; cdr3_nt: TGTGCCACCAGCAGCGACACTGGTTTTGCTGGCTACACCTTC
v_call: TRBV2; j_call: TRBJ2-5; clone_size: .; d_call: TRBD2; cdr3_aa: CASGTSGGLGETQYF; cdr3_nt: TGTGCCAGCGGGACTAGCGGGGGCTTGGGGGAGACCCAGTACTTC
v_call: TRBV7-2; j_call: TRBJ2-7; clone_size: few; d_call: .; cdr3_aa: CASSLANYEQYF; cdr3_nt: TGTGCCAGCAGCTTAGCCAACTACGAGCAGTACTTC
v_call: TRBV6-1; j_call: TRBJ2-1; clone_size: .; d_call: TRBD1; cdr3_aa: CASSATGKVNEQFF; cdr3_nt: TGTGCCAGCAGTGCGACAGGGAAGGTAAATGAGCAGTTCTTC
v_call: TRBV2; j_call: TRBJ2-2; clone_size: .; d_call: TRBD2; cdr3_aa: CASSSRLAGPRTGELFF; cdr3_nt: TGTGCCAGCAGTAGCAGACTAGCGGGTCCCCGGACCGGGGAGCTGTTTTTT
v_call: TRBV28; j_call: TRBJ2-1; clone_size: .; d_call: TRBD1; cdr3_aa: CASKEARLRQGAGGEQFF; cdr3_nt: TGTGCCAGCAAAGAGGCTCGGTTGCGACAGGGGGCGGGTGGAGAGCAGTTCTTC
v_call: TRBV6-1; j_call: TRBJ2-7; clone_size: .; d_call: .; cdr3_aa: CASSEGGIRDEQYF; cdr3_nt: TGTGCCAGCAGTGAAGGAGGGATTCGGGACGAGCAGTACTTC
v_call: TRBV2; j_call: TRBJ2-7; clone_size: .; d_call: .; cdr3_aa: CASLREAGFGYEQYF; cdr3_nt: TGTGCCAGCCTTAGAGAGGCGGGATTTGGGTACGAGCAGTACTTC
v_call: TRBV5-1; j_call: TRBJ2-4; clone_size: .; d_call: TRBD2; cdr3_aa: CASSPTGPGGPVAKNIQYF; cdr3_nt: TGCGCCAGCAGCCCTACGGGACCGGGGGGGCCCGTAGCCAAAAACATTCAGTACTTC
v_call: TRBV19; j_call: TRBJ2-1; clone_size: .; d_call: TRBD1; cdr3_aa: CASSSTGGYEQFF; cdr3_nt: TGTGCCAGTAGTTCGACAGGGGGCTATGAGCAGTTCTTC